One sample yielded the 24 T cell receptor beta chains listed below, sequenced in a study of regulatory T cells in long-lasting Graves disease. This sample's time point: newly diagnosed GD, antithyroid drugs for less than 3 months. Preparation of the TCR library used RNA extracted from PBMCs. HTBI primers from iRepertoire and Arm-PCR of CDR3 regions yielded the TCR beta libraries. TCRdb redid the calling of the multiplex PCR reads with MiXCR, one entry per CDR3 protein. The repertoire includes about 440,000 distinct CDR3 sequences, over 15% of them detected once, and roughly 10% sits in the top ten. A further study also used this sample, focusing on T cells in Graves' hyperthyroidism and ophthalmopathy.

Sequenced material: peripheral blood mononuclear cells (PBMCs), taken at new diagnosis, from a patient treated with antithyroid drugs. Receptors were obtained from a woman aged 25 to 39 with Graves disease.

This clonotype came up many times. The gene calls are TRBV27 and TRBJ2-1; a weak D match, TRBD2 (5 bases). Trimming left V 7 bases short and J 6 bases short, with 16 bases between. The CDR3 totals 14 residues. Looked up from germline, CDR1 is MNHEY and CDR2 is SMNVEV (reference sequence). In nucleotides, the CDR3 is TGTGCCAGCACCCGCTCGTGGCGGGTCAATGAGCAGTTCTTC. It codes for CASTRSWRVNEQFF.

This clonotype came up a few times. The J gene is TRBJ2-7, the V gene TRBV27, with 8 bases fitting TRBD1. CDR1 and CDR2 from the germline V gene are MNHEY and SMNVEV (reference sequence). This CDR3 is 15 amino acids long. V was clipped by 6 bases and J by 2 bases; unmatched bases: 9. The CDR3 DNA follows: TGTGCCAGCAGCGAAGGACAGGGAGGAACCTACGAGCAGTACTTC. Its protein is CASSEGQGGTYEQYF.

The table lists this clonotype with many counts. CDR3 amino acids: CSATGAAGQGAGTQYF. DNA of the CDR3: TGCAGTGCGACAGGGGCAGCCGGACAGGGGGCGGGGACCCAGTACTTC. The chain joins TRBV20-1 to TRBJ2-5; TRBD1 agrees at 11 bases. V was pared by 6 bases and J by 7 bases, with 16 bases of the junction left unmatched. Per the germline V gene, CDR1 is DFQATT and CDR2 is SNEGSKA (reference sequence). The CDR3 sequence is 16 residues long.

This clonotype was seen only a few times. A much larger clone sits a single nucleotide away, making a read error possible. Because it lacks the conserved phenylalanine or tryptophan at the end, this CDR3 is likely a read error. The CDR3 nucleotides are TGTGCCAGCAGTATACAGGCGAACACTGAAGCTTTCTCT. Protein product: CASSIQANTEAFS. This rearrangement joins TRBV12-3 or TRBV12-4 to TRBJ1-1; possibly TRBD1 for D (5 bases). The CDR3 spans 13 residues. Between the trimmed V and J ends, which lost 5 bases and 1 base, there was a span of 8 bases.

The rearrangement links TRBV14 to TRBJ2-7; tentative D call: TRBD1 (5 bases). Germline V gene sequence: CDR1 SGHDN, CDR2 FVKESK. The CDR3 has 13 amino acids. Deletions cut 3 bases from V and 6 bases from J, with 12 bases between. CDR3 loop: CASSQTTVGEQYF. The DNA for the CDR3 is TGTGCCAGCAGCCAGACGACAGTTGGCGAGCAGTACTTC.

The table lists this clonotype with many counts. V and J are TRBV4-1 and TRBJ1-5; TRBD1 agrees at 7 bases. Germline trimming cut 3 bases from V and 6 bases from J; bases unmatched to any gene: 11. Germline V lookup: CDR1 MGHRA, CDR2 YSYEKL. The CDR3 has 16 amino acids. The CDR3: CASSHPYPGGSQPQHF. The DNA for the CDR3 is TGCGCCAGCAGCCACCCCTACCCAGGGGGAAGTCAGCCCCAGCATTTT.

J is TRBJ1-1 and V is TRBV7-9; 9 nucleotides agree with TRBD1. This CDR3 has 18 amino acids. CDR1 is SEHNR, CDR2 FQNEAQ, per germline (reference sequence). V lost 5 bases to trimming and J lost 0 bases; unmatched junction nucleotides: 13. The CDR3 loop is CASSGARGTGMVNTEAFF. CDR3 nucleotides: TGTGCCAGCAGCGGAGCCCGCGGGACAGGGATGGTGAACACTGAAGCTTTCTTT.

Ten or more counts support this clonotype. The CDR3: CASSLRDPNEKLFF. The CDR3 DNA sequence: TGTGCCAGCAGCCTCCGGGACCCAAATGAAAAACTGTTTTTT. The V gene is TRBV3-1, the J gene TRBJ1-4; perhaps TRBD1 as D (5 bases). From germline, CDR1 is LGHDT and CDR2 YNNKEL (reference sequence). V lost 4 bases and J 5 bases, leaving 11 bases between the germline ends. This CDR3 is 14 amino acids long.

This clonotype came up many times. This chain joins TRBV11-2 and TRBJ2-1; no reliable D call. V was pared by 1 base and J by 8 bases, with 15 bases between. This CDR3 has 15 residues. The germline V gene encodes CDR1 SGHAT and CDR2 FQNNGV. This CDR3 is CASSLGPTQYDEQFF. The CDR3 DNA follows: TGTGCCAGCAGCTTAGGTCCTACACAATACGATGAGCAGTTCTTC.

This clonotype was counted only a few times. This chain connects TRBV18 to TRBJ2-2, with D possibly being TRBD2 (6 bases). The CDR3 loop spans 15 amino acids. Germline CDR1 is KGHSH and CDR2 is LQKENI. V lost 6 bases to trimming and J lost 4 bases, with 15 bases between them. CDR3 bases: TGTGCCAGCTCTTCGACGGAGGGGTTCACCGGGGAGCTGTTTTTT. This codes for CASSSTEGFTGELFF.

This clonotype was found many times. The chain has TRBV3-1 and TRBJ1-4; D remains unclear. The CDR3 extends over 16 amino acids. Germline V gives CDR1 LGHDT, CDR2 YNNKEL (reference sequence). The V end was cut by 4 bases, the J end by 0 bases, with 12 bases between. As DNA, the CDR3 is TGTGCCAGCAGCCGCCACAGATCTGCAACTAATGAAAAACTGTTTTTT. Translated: CASSRHRSATNEKLFF.

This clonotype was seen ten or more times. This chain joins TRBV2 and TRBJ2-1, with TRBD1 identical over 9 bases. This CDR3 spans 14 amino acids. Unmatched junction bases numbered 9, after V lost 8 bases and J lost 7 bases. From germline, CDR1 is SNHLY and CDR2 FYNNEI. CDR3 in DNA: TGTGCCAGCGAGACCGGGACAGGGTTAAATGAGCAGTTCTTC. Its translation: CASETGTGLNEQFF.

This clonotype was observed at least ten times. CDR3 nucleotide sequence: TGCGCCAGCAGCCCGGCCGGGCAAACCTACAATGAGCAGTTCTTC. Protein product: CASSPAGQTYNEQFF. The gene calls are TRBV5-1 and TRBJ2-1; no clear D gene. The CDR3 is 15 residues long. Per germline, CDR1 SGHRS and CDR2 YFSETQ. The germline V and J ends were trimmed by 4 bases and 2 bases, with 13 bases remaining between them.

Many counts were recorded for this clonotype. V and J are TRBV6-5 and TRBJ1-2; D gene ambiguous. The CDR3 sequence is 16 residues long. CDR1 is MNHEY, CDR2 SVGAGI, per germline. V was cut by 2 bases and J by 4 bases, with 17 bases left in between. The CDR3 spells CASSYGGLGMVYGYTF. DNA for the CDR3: TGTGCCAGCAGTTACGGTGGTCTGGGGATGGTCTATGGCTACACCTTC.

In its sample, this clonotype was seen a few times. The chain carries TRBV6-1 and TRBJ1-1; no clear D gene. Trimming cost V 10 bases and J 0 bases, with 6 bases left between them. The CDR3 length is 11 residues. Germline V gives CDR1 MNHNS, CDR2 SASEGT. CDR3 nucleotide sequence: TGTGCCACATGGGTGAACACTGAAGCTTTCTTT. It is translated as CATWVNTEAFF.

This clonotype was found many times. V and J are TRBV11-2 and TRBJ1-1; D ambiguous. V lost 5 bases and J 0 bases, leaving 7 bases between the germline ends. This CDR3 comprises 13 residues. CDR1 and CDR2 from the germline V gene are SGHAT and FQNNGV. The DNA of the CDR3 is TGTGCCAGCAGCGAATATATGAACACTGAAGCTTTCTTT. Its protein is CASSEYMNTEAFF.

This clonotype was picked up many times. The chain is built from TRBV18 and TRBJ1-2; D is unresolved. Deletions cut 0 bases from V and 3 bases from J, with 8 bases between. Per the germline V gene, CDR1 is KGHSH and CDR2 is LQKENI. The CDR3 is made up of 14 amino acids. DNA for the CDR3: TGTGCCAGCTCACCACCGAGCAGATACTATGGCTACACCTTC. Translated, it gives CASSPPSRYYGYTF.

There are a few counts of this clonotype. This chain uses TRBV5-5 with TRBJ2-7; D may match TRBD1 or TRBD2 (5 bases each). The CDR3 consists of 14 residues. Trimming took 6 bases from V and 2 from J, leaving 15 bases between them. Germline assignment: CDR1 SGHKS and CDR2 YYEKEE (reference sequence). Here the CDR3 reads CASTRRDRAYEQYF. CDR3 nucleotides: TGTGCCAGCACCCGCCGGGACCGAGCCTACGAGCAGTACTTC.

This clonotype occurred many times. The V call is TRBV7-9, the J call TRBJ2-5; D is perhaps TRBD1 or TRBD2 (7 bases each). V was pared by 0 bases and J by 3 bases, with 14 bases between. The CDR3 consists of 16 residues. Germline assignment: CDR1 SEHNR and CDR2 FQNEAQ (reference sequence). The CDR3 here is CASSLARGGGEETQYF. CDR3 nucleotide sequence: TGTGCCAGCAGCTTAGCCCGGGGAGGGGGCGAAGAGACCCAGTACTTC.

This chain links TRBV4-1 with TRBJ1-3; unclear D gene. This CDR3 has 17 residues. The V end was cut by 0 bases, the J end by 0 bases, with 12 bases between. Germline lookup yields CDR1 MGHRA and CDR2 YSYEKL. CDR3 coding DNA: TGCGCCAGCAGCCAAGATTTCACCCGCAGCTCTGGAAACACCATATATTTT. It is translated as CASSQDFTRSSGNTIYF.

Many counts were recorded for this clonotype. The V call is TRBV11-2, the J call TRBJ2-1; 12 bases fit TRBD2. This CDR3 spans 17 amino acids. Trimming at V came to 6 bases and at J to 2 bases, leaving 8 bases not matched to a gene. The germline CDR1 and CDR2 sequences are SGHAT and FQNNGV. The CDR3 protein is CASSLKLAGGTYNEQFF. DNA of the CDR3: TGTGCCAGCAGTTTAAAGCTAGCGGGAGGGACCTACAATGAGCAGTTCTTC.

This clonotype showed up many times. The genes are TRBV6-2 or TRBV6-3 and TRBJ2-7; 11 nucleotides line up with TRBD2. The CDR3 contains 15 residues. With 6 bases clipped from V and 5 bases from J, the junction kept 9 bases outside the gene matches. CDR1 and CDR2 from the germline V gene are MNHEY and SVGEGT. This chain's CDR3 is CASSELAGVYNEQYF. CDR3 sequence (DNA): TGTGCCAGCAGCGAACTAGCGGGGGTTTACAACGAGCAGTACTTC.

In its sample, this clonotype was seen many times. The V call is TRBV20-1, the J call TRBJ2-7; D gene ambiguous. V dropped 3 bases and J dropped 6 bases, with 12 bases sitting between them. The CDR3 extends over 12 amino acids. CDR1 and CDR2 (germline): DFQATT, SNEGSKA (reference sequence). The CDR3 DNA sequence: TGCAGTGCTAGGGGTCCTAGTACCGAGCAGTACTTC. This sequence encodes CSARGPSTEQYF.

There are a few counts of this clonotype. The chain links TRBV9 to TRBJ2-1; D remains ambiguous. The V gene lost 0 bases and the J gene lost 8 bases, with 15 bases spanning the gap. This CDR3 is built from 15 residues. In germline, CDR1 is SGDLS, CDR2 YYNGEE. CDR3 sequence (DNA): TGTGCCAGCAGCGTAGCTGTTACCTATGGCGATGAGCAGTTCTTC. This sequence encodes CASSVAVTYGDEQFF. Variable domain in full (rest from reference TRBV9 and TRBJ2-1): DSGVTQTPKHLITATGQRVTLRCSPRSGDLSVYWYQQSLDQGLQFLIQYYNGEERAKGNILERFSAQQFPDLHSELNLSSLELGDSALYFCASSVAVTYGDEQFFGPGTRLTVL.